This TCR beta chain was observed in a study of identifying expanded T cells in peripheral blood. General observations from the study: Across healthy donors, higher total template counts meant significantly greater roughly two-week count variance.

Assay used: immunoSEQ multiplex PCR; TCRdb lists only in-frame clones, some missing. The sample lists roughly 82,000 clones; 70% to 90% were seen once. This clone was recorded many times. What it recognizes is unknown. The identical CDR3 is also encoded by other nucleotide sequences in the sample. Material: blood. This receptor was taken from a person aged 18 to 70 in good health.

The DNA for the CDR3 is TGTGCCAGCTCAGAGTTGAACACTGAAGCTTTCTTT. This codes for CASSELNTEAFF. The V and J genes are TRBV6-5 and TRBJ1-1; unclear D gene. This CDR3 is 12 amino acids long. Deletions cut 8 bases from V and 0 bases from J, with 7 bases between. Germline V gives CDR1 MNHEY, CDR2 SVGAGI.